These 30 T cell receptor beta chains were all obtained from the same sample, sequenced in a study of blood T cell repertoires in COVID-19. Sequencing was performed with immunoSEQ multiplex PCR; in TCRdb, only in-frame clones are kept and a portion is missing. The sample yields 300,000 to 400,000 clones, 90% to 95% seen once. The sequencing input was PBMCs or T cells enriched from blood (not recorded which). The origin of the receptors is a woman in her twenties or thirties who had been exposed to COVID-19.

The chain combines TRBV10-3 with TRBJ1-5, with a weak D call TRBD1 (6 bases). CDR1 ENHRY and CDR2 SYGVKD come from the germline V gene. Trimming took 3 bases from V and 5 from J, leaving 20 bases between them. The CDR3 length is 17 residues. The CDR3 reads CAISDSLQGPFDQPQHF. The CDR3 nucleotides are TGTGCCATCAGTGACTCCCTACAGGGCCCTTTTGATCAGCCCCAGCATTTT.

The V call is TRBV5-6, the J call TRBJ1-4; 7 bases map to TRBD1. V lost 2 bases to trimming and J lost 5 bases; unmatched junction nucleotides: 3. Germline V gene sequence: CDR1 SGHDT, CDR2 YYEEEE. The CDR3 is 14 amino acids. The CDR3: CASSLQGLNEKLFF. The CDR3 DNA reads TGTGCCAGCAGCTTACAGGGGCTGAATGAAAAACTGTTTTTT. Variable domain in full (rest from reference TRBV5-6 and TRBJ1-4): DAGVTQSPTHLIKTRGQQVTLRCSPKSGHDTVSWYQQALGQGPQFIFQYYEEEERQRGNFPDRFSGHQFPNYSSELNVNALLLGDSALYLCASSLQGLNEKLFFGSGTQLSVL.

The chain links TRBV15 to TRBJ2-2, with D possibly TRBD1 on 6 matching bases. Germline lookup yields CDR1 LNHNV and CDR2 YYDKDF (reference sequence). The CDR3 consists of 14 residues. CDR3 amino acids: CATGRGVDTGELFF. The CDR3 DNA reads as TGTGCGACCGGCAGGGGAGTAGACACCGGGGAGCTGTTTTTT.

The chain combines TRBV4-1 with TRBJ2-7; D possibly corresponds to TRBD2 (7 bases). Trimming shortened V by 0 bases and J by 2 bases, and 11 bases separated the two germline ends. The CDR3 sequence is 15 residues long. Germline V gene data show CDR1 as MGHRA and CDR2 as YSYEKL. The CDR3 nucleotides are TGCGCCAGCAGCCAAGATGGGGGGGCCGCCTACGAGCAGTACTTC. Translation gives CASSQDGGAAYEQYF.

The rearrangement uses TRBV3-1 (or the pseudogene TRBV3-2) and TRBJ1-6; D not certain. V shed 0 bases and J shed 8 bases, with 11 bases lying between them. The CDR3 runs to 15 residues. The germline V gene has CDR1 LGHDT and CDR2 YNNKEL (reference sequence). The CDR3 loop reads CASSQDFMGDSPLHF. CDR3 in DNA: TGTGCCAGCAGCCAAGATTTCATGGGAGATTCACCCCTCCACTTT.

This chain uses TRBV3-1 (or the pseudogene TRBV3-2) with TRBJ2-2; D is possibly TRBD2 (5 bases). The CDR3 runs to 14 residues. Germline values: CDR1 LGHDT, CDR2 YNNKEL (reference sequence). Trimming took 4 bases from V and 6 from J, leaving 12 bases between them. In DNA form, the CDR3 reads TGTGCCAGCAGCCCCCTCGGGGAGCCCGGGGAGCTGTTTTTT. It is translated as CASSPLGEPGELFF.

The V and J genes are TRBV13 and TRBJ2-1, with D possibly matching TRBD1 (6 bases). Germline V gene sequence: CDR1 PRHDT, CDR2 FYEKMQ (reference sequence). The CDR3 spans 16 residues. Trimming removed 4 bases at V and 4 bases at J, with 17 bases between. This CDR3 reads CASSSWTAGEYNEQFF. In nucleotides, the CDR3 is TGTGCCAGCAGCTCGTGGACAGCCGGAGAATACAATGAGCAGTTCTTC.

The chain couples TRBV10-3 to TRBJ1-1; tentatively, D is TRBD1 (5 bases). Germline V lookup: CDR1 ENHRY, CDR2 SYGVKD. V gave up 4 bases and J gave up 1 base, with 7 bases separating them. This CDR3 spans 13 amino acids. The DNA for the CDR3 is TGTGCCATCAGTGGACAGCAGAACACTGAAGCTTTCTTT. Protein product: CAISGQQNTEAFF.

The rearrangement joins TRBV15 to TRBJ2-3; D gene unclear. The length of the CDR3 is 12 residues. Germline lookup yields CDR1 LNHNV and CDR2 YYDKDF (reference sequence). Deletions cut 4 bases from V and 2 bases from J, with 4 bases between. CDR3 nucleotide sequence: TGTGCCACCAGCACCCACACAGATACGCAGTATTTT. It is translated as CATSTHTDTQYF.

V and J are TRBV20-1 and TRBJ1-6; D is unclear. V dropped 3 bases and J dropped 9 bases, with 18 bases sitting between them. Germline V CDR1 and CDR2: DFQATT, SNEGSKA (reference sequence). The CDR3 runs 15 residues. The CDR3 protein is CSASEGERVGSPLHF. The CDR3 nucleotides are TGCAGTGCTAGTGAGGGAGAGAGGGTAGGTTCACCCCTCCACTTT.

This chain joins TRBV6-5 and TRBJ2-3, with TRBD2 identical over 9 bases. The CDR3 totals 16 residues. V trimming: 0 bases; J trimming: 6 bases; junction bases outside the gene matches: 7. CDR1 MNHEY and CDR2 SVGAGI come from the germline V gene. The CDR3 bases are TGTGCCAGCAGTTACTCGGCTAGCGGGACGCGGGATACGCAGTATTTT. This sequence encodes CASSYSASGTRDTQYF.

The chain employs TRBV18 and TRBJ1-5; D is unclear. Per the germline V gene, CDR1 is KGHSH and CDR2 is LQKENI. V was pared by 3 bases and J by 5 bases, with 5 bases between. The CDR3 is made up of 12 amino acids. Here the CDR3 reads CASSPEHQPQHF. DNA for the CDR3: TGTGCCAGCTCACCGGAGCATCAGCCCCAGCATTTT.

The CDR3 sequence: CASSPSQENGYTF. DNA of the CDR3: TGTGCCAGCTCACCGAGCCAGGAAAATGGCTACACCTTC. The chain employs TRBV18 and TRBJ1-2; D is unresolved. CDR3 length equals 13 residues. The V end lost 3 bases, the J end lost 6 bases, and 11 bases lay between the germline ends. Germline loops: CDR1 KGHSH, CDR2 LQKENI.

The chain couples TRBV9 to TRBJ2-5; D is uncertain. Germline CDR1 reads SGDLS; CDR2 reads YYNGEE. Trimming stripped 3 bases from V and 5 bases from J, with 11 bases between. The length of the CDR3 is 13 residues. The CDR3 reads CASSAGYAETQYF. The DNA of the CDR3 is TGTGCCAGCAGCGCCGGGTACGCCGAGACCCAGTACTTC.

This chain joins TRBV9 and TRBJ2-1, with TRBD2 matching over 7 bases. The CDR3 is made up of 14 amino acids. V lost 0 bases to trimming and J lost 5 bases; unmatched junction nucleotides: 2. Germline V gives CDR1 SGDLS, CDR2 YYNGEE. As DNA, the CDR3 is TGTGCCAGCAGCGTAGAGAGCGGGGACAATGAGCAGTTCTTC. As protein: CASSVESGDNEQFF.

The rearrangement joins TRBV19 to TRBJ1-2; 8 nucleotides match TRBD1. CDR3 length: 13 residues. Germline values: CDR1 LNHDA, CDR2 SQIVND (reference sequence). V lost 5 bases, J lost 4 bases, and 3 bases stayed unmatched. The CDR3 sequence is CASSPTGVYGYTF. Here the CDR3 DNA reads TGTGCCAGTAGTCCGACAGGGGTCTATGGCTACACCTTC.

This clone was recorded only once. This rearrangement joins TRBV9 to TRBJ2-1; D gene unclear. CDR3 length: 17 residues. Trimming cost V 3 bases and J 0 bases, with 16 bases left between them. Germline V lookup: CDR1 SGDLS, CDR2 YYNGEE. In DNA form, the CDR3 reads TGTGCCAGCAGCGCCCGAGGCGATCGACCCTCCTACAATGAGCAGTTCTTC. Encoded protein: CASSARGDRPSYNEQFF.

This clone was recorded once. The chain is built from TRBV6-5 and TRBJ1-4; 7 bases are a match to TRBD1. From germline, CDR1 is MNHEY and CDR2 SVGAGI. With 6 bases clipped from V and 10 bases from J, the junction kept 5 bases outside the gene matches. This CDR3 has 12 amino acids. Here the CDR3 reads CASRGQGGKLFF. The CDR3 nucleotides are TGTGCCAGCAGGGGGCAGGGGGGAAAACTGTTTTTT.

The chain employs TRBV5-4 and TRBJ1-4; the D is unclear. The V gene's germline CDR1 is SGHNT and CDR2 YYREEE (reference sequence). V lost 0 bases, J lost 11 bases, and 14 bases lay in between. The CDR3 runs 14 residues. The CDR3: CASSLAVQPEKLFF. The CDR3 bases are TGTGCCAGCAGCTTGGCTGTACAGCCCGAGAAACTGTTTTTT.

The J gene is TRBJ2-3, the V gene TRBV5-8; 7 bases match TRBD2. Germline V gene sequence: CDR1 SGHTS, CDR2 YDEGEE. This CDR3 has 13 residues. V lost 3 bases, J lost 2 bases, and 0 bases stayed unmatched. The CDR3 spells CASSWDYTDTQYF. The CDR3 coding sequence is TGTGCCAGCAGCTGGGACTACACAGATACGCAGTATTTT.

The chain recombines TRBV5-1 with TRBJ1-3, with D hard to call. CDR1 SGHRS and CDR2 YFSETQ come from the germline V gene. The CDR3 is 14 residues long. V lost 0 bases to trimming and J lost 5 bases, with 9 bases between them. In DNA, the CDR3 is TGCGCCAGCAGCTTGGCGTCAGATCGAAACACCATATATTTT. Its translation is CASSLASDRNTIYF.

The rearrangement joins TRBV9 to TRBJ1-4; D may be TRBD1 (6 bases). V was cut by 4 bases and J by 4 bases, with 23 bases left in between. CDR1 and CDR2 (germline): SGDLS, YYNGEE. This CDR3 is 18 amino acids long. CDR3 region: CASSSPGGGSAYNEKLFF. CDR3 sequence (DNA): TGTGCCAGCAGCTCGCCTGGGGGGGGCTCGGCATATAATGAAAAACTGTTTTTT.

This chain connects TRBV7-3 to TRBJ2-7, with 8 bases lining up with TRBD2. Germline V gene data show CDR1 as SGHTA and CDR2 as FQGTGA. V lost 2 bases to trimming and J lost 0 bases; unmatched junction nucleotides: 3. The length of the CDR3 is 15 residues. CDR3 DNA: TGTGCCAGCAGCTTAGGGGGGACTAGCTCCTACGAGCAGTACTTC. Translation gives CASSLGGTSSYEQYF. Full variable domain (rest looked up from reference TRBV7-3 and TRBJ2-7): GAGVSQTPSNKVTEKGKYVELRCDPISGHTALYWYRQSLGQGPEFLIYFQGTGAADDSGLPNDRFFAVRPEGSVSTLKIQRTERGDSAVYLCASSLGGTSSYEQYFGPGTRLTVT.

The chain links TRBV6-5 to TRBJ1-5, with TRBD1 matching over 7 bases. Looked up from germline, CDR1 is MNHEY and CDR2 is SVGAGI. The CDR3 covers 14 residues. V lost 6 bases, J lost 4 bases, and 6 bases stayed unmatched. The CDR3 protein is CASRPGQENQPQHF. The CDR3 DNA reads as TGTGCCAGCAGACCAGGACAGGAAAATCAGCCCCAGCATTTT.

The chain uses TRBV19 and TRBJ1-5; 8 bases map to TRBD1. The V and J ends lost 4 bases and 5 bases, in that order; junction bases with no gene match: 7. Germline values: CDR1 LNHDA, CDR2 SQIVND (reference sequence). The CDR3 totals 15 residues. CDR3 protein: CASSSGQGMHQPQHF. In DNA, the CDR3 is TGTGCCAGTAGTAGCGGACAGGGCATGCATCAGCCCCAGCATTTT. The full variable domain, completed using reference TRBV19 and TRBJ1-5, is DGGITQSPKYLFRKEGQNVTLSCEQNLNHDAMYWYRQDPGQGLRLIYYSQIVNDFQKGDIAEGYSVSREKKESFPLTVTSAQKNPTAFYLCASSSGQGMHQPQHFGDGTRLSIL.

This clone was detected only a few times. The gene calls are TRBV10-3 and TRBJ1-5, with D possibly TRBD1 on 5 matching bases. This CDR3 is 15 amino acids long. Germline V gives CDR1 ENHRY, CDR2 SYGVKD. Trimming cost V 3 bases and J 0 bases, with 9 bases left between them. The CDR3 nucleotides are TGTGCCATCAGTGATCGGGGGACTAGCAATCAGCCCCAGCATTTT. As protein: CAISDRGTSNQPQHF.

This rearrangement joins TRBV30 to TRBJ1-1; 7 bases are shared with TRBD1. This CDR3 is built from 13 residues. The germline gives CDR1 GTSNPN, CDR2 SVGIG (reference sequence). The ends lost 4 bases at V and 3 bases at J; junction bases unmatched: 5. CDR3 sequence (DNA): TGTGCCTGGAAACAGGGGCCCGACACTGAAGCTTTCTTT. Translated: CAWKQGPDTEAFF.

The chain combines TRBV5-1 with TRBJ2-7, with 7 bases matching TRBD2. The germline gives CDR1 SGHRS, CDR2 YFSETQ. V lost 1 base, J lost 4 bases, and 14 bases stayed unmatched. The CDR3 is 17 residues long. The CDR3 region has the DNA TGCGCCAGCAGCTTGCTCCTAGCGGCTGCTAAAAGGTACGAGCAGTACTTC. This encodes CASSLLLAAAKRYEQYF.

V is TRBV7-8 and J is TRBJ2-5, with D perhaps matching TRBD2 (6 bases). Between the trimmed V and J ends, which lost 6 bases and 4 bases, there was a span of 12 bases. This CDR3 spans 13 amino acids. Germline V gives CDR1 SGHVS, CDR2 FQNEAQ. The CDR3 loop reads CASRLRLGETQYF. CDR3 DNA sequence: TGTGCCAGCAGGTTGCGACTAGGAGAGACCCAGTACTTC.

This clone was seen a few times. V usage is TRBV11-3 and J usage is TRBJ2-7; 9 bases are shared with TRBD1. V dropped 5 bases and J dropped 2; count of bases not matched to a gene: 4. This CDR3 region has 14 residues. The germline V gene has CDR1 SGHNT and CDR2 YENEEA. As DNA, the CDR3 is TGTGCCAGCAGCCCCCGGGACAGGGCCTACGAGCAGTACTTC. It encodes CASSPRDRAYEQYF.